This T cell receptor beta chain was sequenced during a study of T cells after yellow fever vaccination. TCRdb reanalysed the 5' RACE reads using MiXCR and keeps one entry per CDR3 protein. Among around 250,000 distinct CDR3 sequences, 6% to 7.5% were seen once, and the ten largest hold approximately 0.85%. The sample here was CD4+ T cells sorted from PBMCs, taken 15 days after the yellow fever booster vaccination. The TCR comes from a young man who received the YFV17D yellow fever vaccine.

The CDR3 spells CASSKQGRGETDTQYF. The CDR3 nucleotides read TGTGCCAGCAGCAAACAGGGGAGGGGAGAAACAGATACGCAGTATTTT. This chain joins TRBV21-1 and TRBJ2-3; TRBD2 is the table's D call, not checked against the DNA. TRBV21-1 is a documented pseudogene. The CDR3 contains 16 residues.